This T cell receptor (beta chain) derives from a study of tumor-infiltrating lymphocytes in primary liver carcinoma (TCRdb year 2017). A note on the overall study: Of the five patients, three men and two women aged 30 to 69 years, four had hepatocellular carcinoma and one had combined HCC and intrahepatic cholangiocarcinoma. The tumors of the five patients were staged as T1-T3 N0M0, with maximum diameters ranging from roughly 4.2 to 10 cm. Each sample produced about 3.5 to 7.13 million productive TCRbeta reads, and read depth showed no significant difference between tissue types. The study combined TCRbeta repertoire sequencing, expression microarrays and whole-exome sequencing across five regions of each liver tumor, with adjacent normal tissue and blood. A total of some 35 specimens from 5 patients underwent TCRbeta repertoire sequencing, comprising roughly 25 tumor regions, 5 adjacent noncancerous liver tissues and 5 peripheral blood samples. The 25 or so tumor region samples were profiled with Agilent mRNA microarrays so that TCRbeta repertoire diversity could be related to the local molecular phenotype. Reproducibility between technical replicate repertoires was high, with correlation coefficients above 0.98 and mean shared-clone rates roughly 0.87.

The CDR3 has 15 amino acids, counting the end cysteine and phenylalanine. The only DNA kept is the CDR3, 45 bases in frame from the first base. CDR1 is given as SGHDN and CDR2 as FVKESK, both from the germline V gene. V is clipped by 1 base and J by 9 bases, and the sequence between their germline boundaries is 19 bases long. General study outcomes and caveats: Consistent with antigen-driven expansion, pairs of tumor regions showed higher repertoire overlap (mean around 36%) than either tumor-adjacent pairs (around 17%) or tumor-blood pairs (about 14%). Because the samples were bulk and unsorted, CD4+ and CD8+ T cell repertoires could not be compared. A significantly larger repertoire fraction was made up by the top 250 clones in tumors than in blood (p = 0.039). The study included only four to six patients, and the authors note findings should be validated in a larger study. Because only the TCR beta chain was sequenced and unpaired alpha chains were not captured, true repertoire diversity is likely underestimated. Only roughly 7-24% of top clones appeared in all five regions of a tumor, which suggests that tumor-infiltrating T cells are spatially heterogeneous.

TCRbeta-specific cDNA was reverse-transcribed from 500 to 550 ng total RNA using a constant-region primer and ProtoScript II reverse transcriptase. TCRbeta libraries were built with three nested multiplex PCR rounds, a slightly modified ARM-PCR procedure. Multiplex TRBV1-TRBV30 forward primers and a Cbeta reverse primer were used in the first two PCR rounds, each of which was run for about 10 cycles. Sample barcodes and Illumina adapters were added in a final 25-cycle PCR with Deep VentR polymerase. Before sequencing, amplicons of 200-500 bp were gel-purified using a QIAquick gel extraction kit. An Illumina HiSeq 2500 was used to sequence the TCRbeta amplicons, generating 250-bp paired-end reads. On the study's bioinformatics: To recover full CDR3 sequences, reads were quality-trimmed using Trimmomatic v0.33 and paired reads were then merged using FLASH v1.2.11. V, D and J germline segments were assigned to the rearranged TCRbeta sequences by MiGEC v1.2.1b. VDJtools v1.0.0 computed clonotype statistics and Shannon-Wiener diversity indices. Except for diversity analysis, only the 250 most abundant clonotypes of each sample were used in subsequent analyses to reduce sampling bias. The public sequencing data were trimmed at Q25 with fastp and processed into clonotypes with MiXCR by TCRdb, which kept only in-frame beta chains. Rows with a matching CDR3 protein are joined into one entry that keeps the most common DNA and genes. TCRdb, not the authors, supplied the V and J calls. The sample table holds roughly 100,000 distinct CDR3 sequences, of which about 63% were seen once. The ten largest clones take up around 10% of the sample.

About this clonotype itself: No antigen is known for it. This may be a read error, as it is one base from a much larger clone.

Without any cell sorting, total RNA and DNA were co-extracted from approximately 22-30 mg of bulk tissue using the AllPrep DNA/RNA mini kit. Between late 2015 and early 2016, 4 to 6 patients in China with histopathologically diagnosed primary liver carcinoma had surgical resection. Chronic HBV infection was present in the patients, and the patients were treatment-naive at sampling. Five spatially separated regions were sampled per tumor: superior, inferior, left-lateral and right-lateral poles, plus the tumor centre. Histological examination found more than 80% viable tumor cells in every tumor sample. Fresh tumor and adjacent tissue pieces were bisected, with one half stored in RNAlater at -80 degrees C and the other half sent for histology.

This receptor was obtained from a woman aged 55-70 years with primary liver carcinoma and hepatitis B virus infection. The rearrangement combines TRBV14 with TRBJ2-7; the D gene is perhaps TRBD1, from 6 matching bases. The sample taken for sequencing was liver tumor tissue from sampling region 2. Reading the label with the study, this specimen's cell subset or site is: tumor region T2, inferior pole. At the DNA level, the sequence is TGTGCCAGCAGCCAAGTGGGGGCAGGGGCCAACGGGCAGTACTTC. Its product reads: CASSQVGAGANGQYF. This CDR3, with the reference TRBV14 and TRBJ2-7 proteins standing in past its ends, gives the full variable domain EAGVTQFPSHSVIEKGQTVTLRCDPISGHDNLYWYRRVMGKEIKFLLHFVKESKQDESGMPNNRFLAERTGGTYSTLKVQPAELEDSGVYFCASSQVGAGANGQYFGPGTRLTVT.